This T cell receptor (beta chain) was observed in a study of T cell responses to AZD1222 COVID-19 vaccine. Whole-study context: Pooling of second doses given at about 4 or about 12 weeks was done.

Study results and limitations: Only 5 to 7 individuals given AZD1222 were seropositive at baseline. Unmutated variant regions are reportedly the target of nearly half of TCRs that are spike-specific. Donor demographics were predominantly white British with a female majority; clonal diversity may be underestimated.

Method: immunoSEQ multiplex PCR; TCRdb's copy keeps in-frame clones and lacks some. The table has 95,000 to 110,000 clones, roughly 88% seen once. As regards this clone: Its antigen is not known.

CDR1 is MNHEY, CDR2 SVGAGI, per germline. This CDR3 region has 16 residues. V was clipped by 1 base and J by 4 bases; unmatched bases: 2. The sequence was collected from an adult in good health. The material was peripheral blood, obtained on day 0 of AZD1222 vaccination. This sequence joins TRBV6-5 and TRBJ2-2, with 11 positions matching TRBD1. The DNA for the CDR3 is TGTGCCAGCAGTTACTTCGGACAGGGGGCCACCGGGGAGCTGTTTTTT. It codes for CASSYFGQGATGELFF.